This is a list of T cell receptor beta chains from one sample in a study of T cell clonotyping in hematopoietic cell transplantation. The protocol was immunoSEQ multiplex PCR, while the TCRdb copy is restricted to in-frame clones and leaves out a portion. The sample lists 10,000 to 15,000 clones; 80% to 95% were seen once. Sequenced: peripheral blood mononuclear cells. The receptors were gathered from a man between 25 and 39 years old in good health. Some clones in this sample may be carry-over from other donors' samples. CDR3s include the opening cysteine and the closing phenylalanine or tryptophan. A D gene is named only where the DNA matches it firmly. Only part of the rows carry a size: once, few, many, or a class if the clone is expanded.

length | D | J | V | size | CDR3 | DNA
14 | TRBD1 | TRBJ1-1 | TRBV6-5 | . | CASRKGQRNTEAFF | TGTGCCAGCAGAAAGGGACAGAGGAACACTGAAGCTTTCTTT
11 | . | TRBJ1-2 | TRBV20-1 | . | CSAPDRGGYTF | TGCAGTGCTCCGGACCGGGGTGGCTACACCTTC
15 | TRBD2 | TRBJ2-7 | TRBV11-2 | few | CASSLQASGTYEQYF | TGTGCCAGCAGCTTGCAGGCTAGCGGCACCTACGAGCAGTACTTC
13 | . | TRBJ2-3 | TRBV9 | . | CASSLTLADTQYF | TGTGCCAGCAGCTTAACGTTAGCAGATACGCAGTATTTT
16 | TRBD1 | TRBJ1-1 | TRBV13 | . | CASSSRDRGRYTEAFF | TGTGCCAGCAGCTCCCGGGACAGGGGTAGGTACACTGAAGCTTTCTTT
12 | . | TRBJ1-2 | TRBV11-3 | . | CASSLFSDGYTF | TGTGCCAGCAGCTTATTCTCGGATGGCTACACCTTC
13 | . | TRBJ1-6 | TRBV30 | . | CAWFEGPHSPLHF | TGTGCCTGGTTCGAGGGACCGCATTCACCCCTCCACTTT
15 | TRBD1 | TRBJ1-1 | TRBV2 | . | CASSELGTGKREAFF | TGTGCCAGCAGTGAATTAGGGACAGGGAAGAGGGAAGCTTTCTTT
15 | . | TRBJ2-2 | TRBV27 | . | CASSLSRGYTGELFF | TGTGCCAGCAGTTTATCCAGGGGATACACCGGGGAGCTGTTTTTT
15 | . | TRBJ2-3 | TRBV14 | . | CASSQDRGVVDTQYF | TGTGCCAGCAGCCAAGACCGAGGGGTTGTAGATACGCAGTATTTT
16 | TRBD2 | TRBJ2-3 | TRBV13 | . | CASSLLLSGAGDTQYF | TGTGCCAGCAGCTTACTCCTTAGCGGGGCAGGGGATACGCAGTATTTT
12 | . | TRBJ1-5 | TRBV6-6 | . | CASEGANQPQHF | TGTGCCAGCGAAGGGGCTAATCAGCCCCAGCATTTT
14 | TRBD1 | TRBJ2-1 | TRBV29-1 | . | CSGGQGWVRNEQFF | TGCAGCGGTGGACAGGGTTGGGTTAGGAATGAGCAGTTCTTC
14 | . | TRBJ1-3 | TRBV27 | . | CASSLQGSGNTIYF | TGTGCCAGCAGTTTACAGGGGTCTGGAAACACCATATATTTT
15 | . | TRBJ2-7 | TRBV7-2 | . | CASSLGSGNAYEQYF | TGTGCCAGCAGCTTAGGTTCGGGGAATGCCTACGAGCAGTACTTC
15 | . | TRBJ1-6 | TRBV11-2 | . | CASSLDQDGDSPLHF | TGTGCCAGCAGCTTAGATCAGGACGGAGATTCACCCCTCCACTTT
14 | . | TRBJ1-1 | TRBV10-3 | . | CAISDIRDNREAFF | TGTGCCATCAGTGATATCAGGGACAACCGTGAAGCTTTCTTT
15 | TRBD2 | TRBJ2-3 | TRBV2 | . | CASRKRGYGTDTQYF | TGTGCCAGCAGAAAGCGGGGGTACGGCACAGATACGCAGTATTTT
17 | . | TRBJ2-6 | TRBV7-2 | . | CASSPVSGTSGANVLTF | TGTGCCAGCAGCCCTGTCTCAGGGACCTCTGGGGCCAACGTCCTGACTTTC
15 | . | TRBJ1-4 | TRBV11-2 | . | CASSLKGQTGEKLFF | TGTGCCAGCAGCTTAAAAGGGCAGACCGGTGAAAAACTGTTTTTT
14 | TRBD2 | TRBJ2-3 | TRBV7-2 | . | CASPQAGLFDTQYF | TGTGCCAGCCCCCAAGCGGGACTTTTTGATACGCAGTATTTT
15 | . | TRBJ1-2 | TRBV27 | . | CASRSGGSGSYGYTF | TGTGCCAGCAGGTCGGGGGGCAGTGGGAGCTATGGCTACACCTTC
16 | . | TRBJ2-2 | TRBV25-1 | once | CASSEVGGVGTGELFF | TGTGCCAGCAGTGAAGTAGGGGGGGTAGGCACCGGGGAGCTGTTTTTT
12 | . | TRBJ1-5 | TRBV29-1 | . | CSVGMSNQPQHF | TGCAGCGTGGGAATGAGCAATCAGCCCCAGCATTTT
15 | . | TRBJ2-7 | TRBV4-3 | . | CASSQTGTVDYEQYF | TGCGCCAGCAGCCAGACCGGGACGGTCGACTACGAGCAGTACTTC
16 | . | TRBJ2-1 | TRBV13 | . | CASSSSKRGAYNEQFF | TGTGCCAGCAGCTCATCTAAACGGGGTGCATACAATGAGCAGTTCTTC
13 | . | TRBJ2-3 | TRBV5-1 | . | CASNTGSTDTQYF | TGCGCCAGCAATACGGGTAGCACAGATACGCAGTATTTT
15 | . | TRBJ2-5 | TRBV7-8 | . | CASSQGHQYQETQYF | TGTGCCAGCAGCCAGGGACACCAGTACCAAGAGACCCAGTACTTC
16 | TRBD2 | TRBJ2-1 | TRBV9 | . | CASSAGGGTSPNEQFF | TGTGCCAGCAGCGCCGGGGGGGGGACTAGTCCCAATGAGCAGTTCTTC
15 | TRBD2 | TRBJ2-7 | TRBV2 | . | CASSEFRGTKNEQYF | TGTGCCAGCAGTGAATTCCGTGGGACTAAAAACGAGCAGTACTTC
12 | . | TRBJ1-5 | TRBV29-1 | . | CSVLTGNQPQHF | TGCAGCGTCTTGACGGGCAATCAGCCCCAGCATTTT
14 | . | TRBJ1-2 | TRBV29-1 | . | CSVVPWGRGYGYTF | TGCAGCGTTGTACCTTGGGGAAGGGGCTATGGCTACACCTTC
13 | . | TRBJ1-5 | TRBV30 | . | CAWSGDINQPQHF | TGTGCCTGGAGCGGGGACATAAATCAGCCCCAGCATTTT
14 | . | TRBJ1-1 | TRBV6-5 | . | CASSYSQGGTEAFF | TGTGCCAGCAGTTACTCACAGGGCGGAACTGAAGCTTTCTTT
14 | . | TRBJ2-5 | TRBV30 | . | CAWTRSGIQETQYF | TGTGCCTGGACGAGATCAGGGATTCAAGAGACCCAGTACTTC
15 | . | TRBJ2-1 | TRBV7-2 | . | CASSLGGLSYNEQFF | TGTGCCAGCAGCTTGGGAGGACTTAGTTACAATGAGCAGTTCTTC
14 | . | TRBJ1-2 | TRBV4-2 | . | CASSQATGAEGYTF | TGTGCCAGCAGCCAAGCGACAGGCGCGGAGGGCTACACCTTC
15 | . | TRBJ2-1 | TRBV12-5 | . | CASGLGGHSYNEQFF | TGTGCTAGTGGTTTGGGTGGGCACTCCTACAATGAGCAGTTCTTC
17 | TRBD2 | TRBJ2-2 | TRBV7-6 | few | CASSNPPSGVNTGELFF | TGTGCCAGCAGCAACCCGCCTAGCGGGGTGAACACCGGGGAGCTGTTTTTT
13 | . | TRBJ2-1 | TRBV7-9 | . | CASSPGRYNEQFF | TGTGCCAGCTCCCCGGGGCGGTACAATGAGCAGTTCTTC
16 | TRBD1 | TRBJ1-2 | TRBV27 | . | CASSLSGQGARYGYTF | TGTGCCAGCAGTTTGAGTGGACAGGGGGCGAGGTATGGCTACACCTTC
14 | . | TRBJ2-7 | TRBV10-3 | . | CAISQGQGIYEQYF | TGTGCCATCAGCCAGGGGCAGGGGATCTACGAGCAGTACTTC
14 | . | TRBJ1-4 | TRBV10-2 | . | CASRIQGIGEKLFF | TGCGCCAGCAGAATACAGGGAATAGGAGAAAAACTGTTTTTT
16 | . | TRBJ1-2 | TRBV9 | . | CASSVASGNRDDGYTF | TGTGCCAGCAGCGTAGCTTCAGGGAACAGGGACGATGGCTACACCTTC
14 | TRBD2 | TRBJ2-7 | TRBV7-2 | few | CASSMTSGAYEQYF | TGTGCCAGCAGCATGACTAGCGGGGCCTACGAGCAGTACTTC
14 | . | TRBJ1-5 | TRBV5-1 | . | CASSLDGSNQPQHF | TGCGCCAGCAGCTTAGACGGTAGCAATCAGCCCCAGCATTTT
11 | . | TRBJ2-7 | TRBV13 | few | CASSLGGEQYF | TGTGCCAGCAGCTTAGGCGGGGAGCAGTACTTC
16 | TRBD1 | TRBJ1-3 | TRBV30 | . | CAWSARSTGDRNTIYF | TGTGCCTGGAGTGCCCGATCGACAGGGGATCGGAACACCATATATTTT
11 | . | TRBJ1-2 | TRBV29-1 | . | CSVSQGDGYTF | TGCAGCGTGTCCCAAGGCGATGGCTACACCTTC
11 | . | TRBJ1-3 | TRBV7-2 | . | CAVRWGNTIYF | TGTGCCGTCCGCTGGGGAAACACCATATATTTT
14 | TRBD2 | TRBJ2-7 | TRBV30 | once | CAWRRTSGPYEQYF | TGTGCCTGGAGAAGGACTAGCGGGCCCTACGAGCAGTACTTC
19 | TRBD2 | TRBJ2-3 | TRBV4-2 | few | CASSPRLAGFLTSTDTQYF | TGTGCCAGCAGCCCCCGGCTAGCGGGGTTTCTAACTAGCACAGATACGCAGTATTTT
13 | . | TRBJ2-5 | TRBV30 | . | CAWTRSEGETQYF | TGTGCCTGGACCCGGTCAGAAGGAGAGACCCAGTACTTC
14 | . | TRBJ1-4 | TRBV11-3 | once | CASSPTGGGEKLFF | TGTGCCAGCAGCCCCACGGGGGGCGGTGAAAAACTGTTTTTT
13 | TRBD1 | TRBJ1-6 | TRBV15 | . | CATRTGRDSPLHF | TGTGCCACCAGGACAGGGAGGGACTCACCCCTCCACTTT